What follows is one TCR beta chain and its context. The data originate from a study of cytomegalovirus exposure and HLA in healthy donors. Everyone who donated was a healthy bone marrow donor. Deletions cut 6 bases from V and 1 base from J, with 7 bases between. Per germline, CDR1 LNHDA and CDR2 SQIVND (reference sequence). This CDR3 comprises 13 residues. The PCR contained 60 Vbeta and 13 Jbeta primers. Only in-frame clones appear in the TCRdb table, and some are missing; sequencing was by immunoSEQ multiplex PCR. Of approximately 170,000 clones listed, roughly 84% are singletons. The sequence came from a man aged 30-40 years in good health and CMV-seropositive. The V and J genes are TRBV19 and TRBJ1-5; D gene uncertain. Source material: PBMCs. Here the CDR3 reads CASSLESNQPQHF. In DNA, the CDR3 is TGTGCCAGTAGCCTTGAGAGCAATCAGCCCCAGCATTTT.